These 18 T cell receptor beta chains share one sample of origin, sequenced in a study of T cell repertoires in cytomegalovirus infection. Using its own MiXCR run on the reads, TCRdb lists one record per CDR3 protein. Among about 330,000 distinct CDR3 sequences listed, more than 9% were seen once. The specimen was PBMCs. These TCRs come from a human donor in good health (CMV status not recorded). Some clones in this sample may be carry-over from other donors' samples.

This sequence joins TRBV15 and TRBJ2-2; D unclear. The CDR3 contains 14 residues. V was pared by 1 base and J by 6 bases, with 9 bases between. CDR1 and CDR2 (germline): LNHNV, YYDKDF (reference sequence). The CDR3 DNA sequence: TGTGCCACCAGCAGAGGGTTCGAGCCCGGGGAGCTGTTTTTT. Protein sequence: CATSRGFEPGELFF.

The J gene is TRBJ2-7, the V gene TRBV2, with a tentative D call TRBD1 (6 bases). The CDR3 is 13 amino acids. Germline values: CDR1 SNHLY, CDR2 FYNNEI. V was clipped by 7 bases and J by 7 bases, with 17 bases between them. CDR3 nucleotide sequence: TGTGCCAGCATGATGACCAGGGGACGAGAGCAGTACTTC. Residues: CASMMTRGREQYF.

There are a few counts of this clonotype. CDR3 loop: CSAIQGAETQYF. CDR3 sequence (DNA): TGCAGTGCTATTCAGGGTGCGGAGACCCAGTACTTC. The gene calls are TRBV20-1 and TRBJ2-5, with a tentative D call TRBD1 (5 bases). CDR1 and CDR2 from the germline V gene are DFQATT and SNEGSKA (reference sequence). V lost 4 bases to trimming and J lost 5 bases, with 11 bases between them. This CDR3 contains 12 residues.

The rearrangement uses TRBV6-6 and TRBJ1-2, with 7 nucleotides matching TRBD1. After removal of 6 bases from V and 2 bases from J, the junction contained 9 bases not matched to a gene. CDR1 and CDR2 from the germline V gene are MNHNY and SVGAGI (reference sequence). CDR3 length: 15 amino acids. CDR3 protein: CASRSPGQRNYGYTF. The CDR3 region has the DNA TGTGCCAGCAGGTCCCCGGGACAGAGAAACTATGGCTACACCTTC.

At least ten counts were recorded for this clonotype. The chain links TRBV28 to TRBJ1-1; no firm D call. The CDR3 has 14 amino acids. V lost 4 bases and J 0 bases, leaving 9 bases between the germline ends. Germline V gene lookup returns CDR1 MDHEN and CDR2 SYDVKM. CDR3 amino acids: CASSSADMNTEAFF. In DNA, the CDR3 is TGTGCCAGCAGTTCCGCAGATATGAACACTGAAGCTTTCTTT.

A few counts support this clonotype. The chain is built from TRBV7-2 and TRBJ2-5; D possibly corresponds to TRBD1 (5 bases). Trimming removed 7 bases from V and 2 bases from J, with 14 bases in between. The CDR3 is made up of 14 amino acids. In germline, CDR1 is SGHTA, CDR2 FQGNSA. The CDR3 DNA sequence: TGTGCCAGCACCATGGACATATTTCAAGAGACCCAGTACTTC. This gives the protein CASTMDIFQETQYF.

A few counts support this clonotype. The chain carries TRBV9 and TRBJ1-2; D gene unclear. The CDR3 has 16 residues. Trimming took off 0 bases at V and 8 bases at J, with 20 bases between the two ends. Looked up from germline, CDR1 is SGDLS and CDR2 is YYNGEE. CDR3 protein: CASSVAWRVGPQGYTF. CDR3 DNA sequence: TGTGCCAGCAGCGTAGCTTGGAGGGTAGGCCCTCAAGGCTACACCTTC.

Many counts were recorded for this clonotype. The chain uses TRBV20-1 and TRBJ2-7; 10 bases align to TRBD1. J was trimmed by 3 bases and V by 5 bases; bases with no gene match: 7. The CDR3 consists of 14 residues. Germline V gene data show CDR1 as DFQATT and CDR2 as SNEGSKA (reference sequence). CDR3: CSAHPGQGNYEQYF. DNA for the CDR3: TGCAGTGCTCATCCGGGACAGGGGAACTACGAGCAGTACTTC.

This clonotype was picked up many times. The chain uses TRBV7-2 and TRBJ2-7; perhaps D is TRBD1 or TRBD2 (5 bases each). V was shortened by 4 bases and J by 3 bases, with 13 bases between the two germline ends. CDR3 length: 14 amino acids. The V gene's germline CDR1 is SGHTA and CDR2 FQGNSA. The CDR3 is CASSSGRDLYEQYF. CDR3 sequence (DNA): TGTGCCAGCAGCTCCGGCAGGGACCTCTACGAGCAGTACTTC. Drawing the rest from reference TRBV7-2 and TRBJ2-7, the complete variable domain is GAGVSQSPSNKVTEKGKDVELRCDPISGHTALYWYRQSLGQGLEFLIYFQGNSAPDKSGLPSDRFSAERTGGSVSTLTIQRTQQEDSAVYLCASSSGRDLYEQYFGPGTRLTVT.

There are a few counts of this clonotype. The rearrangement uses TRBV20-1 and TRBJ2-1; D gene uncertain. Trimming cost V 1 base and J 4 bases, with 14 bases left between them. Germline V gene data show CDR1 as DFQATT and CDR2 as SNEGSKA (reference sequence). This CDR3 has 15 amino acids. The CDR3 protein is CSARVPGLRYNEQFF. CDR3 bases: TGCAGTGCTAGAGTCCCAGGTCTAAGATACAATGAGCAGTTCTTC.

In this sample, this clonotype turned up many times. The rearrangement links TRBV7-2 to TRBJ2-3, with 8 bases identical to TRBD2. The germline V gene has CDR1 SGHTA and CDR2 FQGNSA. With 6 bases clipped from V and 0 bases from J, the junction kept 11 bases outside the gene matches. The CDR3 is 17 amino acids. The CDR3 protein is CASSPTGGMLSTDTQYF. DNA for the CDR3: TGTGCCAGCAGTCCAACGGGGGGGATGCTTAGCACAGATACGCAGTATTTT.

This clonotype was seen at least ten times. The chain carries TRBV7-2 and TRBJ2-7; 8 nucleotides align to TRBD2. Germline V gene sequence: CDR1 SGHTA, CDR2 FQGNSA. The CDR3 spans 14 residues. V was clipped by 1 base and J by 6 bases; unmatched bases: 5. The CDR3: CASSLDGGALEQYF. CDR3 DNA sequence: TGTGCCAGCAGCTTAGACGGGGGGGCCCTCGAGCAGTACTTC.

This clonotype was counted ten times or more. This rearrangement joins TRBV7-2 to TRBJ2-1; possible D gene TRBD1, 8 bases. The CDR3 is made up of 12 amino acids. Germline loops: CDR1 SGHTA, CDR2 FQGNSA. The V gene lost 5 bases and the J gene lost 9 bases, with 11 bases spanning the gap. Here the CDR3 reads CASSNRGGEQFF. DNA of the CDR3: TGTGCCAGCAGCAACAGGGGGGGTGAGCAGTTCTTC.

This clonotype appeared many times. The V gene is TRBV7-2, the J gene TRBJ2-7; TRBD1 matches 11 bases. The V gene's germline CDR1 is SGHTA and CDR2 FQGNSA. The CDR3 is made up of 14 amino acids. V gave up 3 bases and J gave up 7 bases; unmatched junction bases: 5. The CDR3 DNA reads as TGTGCCAGCAGCTTGGGACAGGGGGTTAGGGAGCAGTACTTC. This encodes CASSLGQGVREQYF.

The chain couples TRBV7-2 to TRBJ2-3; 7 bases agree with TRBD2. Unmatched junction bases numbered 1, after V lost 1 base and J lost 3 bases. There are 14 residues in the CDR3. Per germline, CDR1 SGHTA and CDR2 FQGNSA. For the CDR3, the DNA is TGTGCCAGCAGCTTAGAACTAGCGACAGATACGCAGTATTTT. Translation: CASSLELATDTQYF.

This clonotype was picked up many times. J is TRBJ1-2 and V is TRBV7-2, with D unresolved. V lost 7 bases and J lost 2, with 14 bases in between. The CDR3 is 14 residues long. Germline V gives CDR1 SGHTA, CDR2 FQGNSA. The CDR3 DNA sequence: TGTGCCAGCACCCCCGGGCCCATCAACTATGGCTACACCTTC. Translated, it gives CASTPGPINYGYTF.

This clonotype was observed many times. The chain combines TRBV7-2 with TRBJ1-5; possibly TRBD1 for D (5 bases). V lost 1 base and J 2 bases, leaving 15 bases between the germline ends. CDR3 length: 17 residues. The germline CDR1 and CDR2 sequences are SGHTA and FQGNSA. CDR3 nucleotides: TGTGCCAGCAGCTTAGTTGTTGGGGGTGGGGGCAATCAGCCCCAGCATTTT. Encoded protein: CASSLVVGGGGNQPQHF.

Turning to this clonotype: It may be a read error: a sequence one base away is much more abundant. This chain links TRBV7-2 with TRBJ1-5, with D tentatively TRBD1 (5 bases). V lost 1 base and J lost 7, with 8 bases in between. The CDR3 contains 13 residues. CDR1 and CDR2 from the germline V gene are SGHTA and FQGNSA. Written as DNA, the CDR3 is TGTACCAGCAGCTTAGAGGGACGCCAGCCCCAGCATTTT. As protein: CTSSLEGRQPQHF.